This entry describes one T cell receptor beta chain. This entry comes from a study of blood T cell repertoires in COVID-19. Study as a whole: Spain, Italy and the United States supplied samples that represented acute and convalescent COVID-19. T cells, B-cell-depleted T cells, or PBMCs supplied cDNA or gDNA.

Patients in Seattle were enrolled during active infection, then followed longitudinally. Deletions cut 3 bases from V and 4 bases from J, with 16 bases between. This CDR3 comprises 15 residues. Germline CDR1 SGDLS, CDR2 YYNGEE. Per the original methods: Nucleated cell number was recorded as an estimate derived from reference gene primer amplification. Clones were read by immunoSEQ multiplex PCR, and TCRdb kept only the in-frame ones, dropping some. Clone size and V and J calls were adopted from that table, with D and trimming inferred from the DNA. The repertoire holds around 60,000 clones, with about four fifths as singletons.

Sequencing used peripheral blood. The gene calls are TRBV9 and TRBJ2-5; maybe TRBD2 (6 bases). The sequence derives from a man aged 30 to 39 with COVID-19, enrolled during active disease. CDR3 region: CASSARPEGPETQYF. CDR3 nucleotides: TGTGCCAGCAGCGCACGTCCGGAGGGTCCAGAGACCCAGTACTTC.